The T cell receptor beta chain under discussion was sequenced for a study of blood T cell repertoires in COVID-19. This CDR3 is 13 amino acids long. V was clipped by 7 bases and J by 5 bases; unmatched bases: 4. Germline assignment: CDR1 MNHEY and CDR2 SVGAGI. Some clones are missing from TCRdb's copy, which holds only in-frame ones; the method was immunoSEQ multiplex PCR. The top ten clones hold 6.6% of a sample with about 120,000 clones, around 86% of them seen once. V usage is TRBV6-5 and J usage is TRBJ2-5; 10 bases match TRBD2. Sequenced input: peripheral blood. This receptor was obtained from a man older than 75 with active or convalescent COVID-19. CDR3: CASKRGGDETQYF. The CDR3 region has the DNA TGTGCCAGCAAGCGGGGGGGCGATGAGACCCAGTACTTC.